Here is one TCR beta chain with its context. Its cognate antigen is unknown. This specimen comes from a study of T cell repertoires in cytomegalovirus infection. Whole-study context: HLA-B-restricted CMV epitopes that are well studied were used alongside recently identified HLA-C-restricted ones. Both a matching HLA type and CMV infection were indicated by public TCR beta signatures.

MiXCR was run by TCRdb on the reads, yielding one entry per CDR3 protein. In the table there are fewer than 850,000 distinct CDR3 sequences, almost 30% of which are singletons. The germline gives CDR1 SGHTA, CDR2 FQGTGA. The CDR3 spans 13 residues. The germline V and J ends were trimmed by 0 bases and 8 bases, with 10 bases remaining between them. The receptor comes from a human donor in good health (CMV status not recorded). Some clones in this sample may be carry-over from other donors' samples. Sequencing was performed on cultured CD8+ T cells from PBMCs, taken from culture after CMV antigen stimulation. The genes are TRBV7-3 and TRBJ1-1; unclear D gene. CDR3 coding DNA: TGTGCCAGCAGCTTAACGGACGGGCGGGAAGCTTTCTTT. This gives the protein CASSLTDGREAFF.